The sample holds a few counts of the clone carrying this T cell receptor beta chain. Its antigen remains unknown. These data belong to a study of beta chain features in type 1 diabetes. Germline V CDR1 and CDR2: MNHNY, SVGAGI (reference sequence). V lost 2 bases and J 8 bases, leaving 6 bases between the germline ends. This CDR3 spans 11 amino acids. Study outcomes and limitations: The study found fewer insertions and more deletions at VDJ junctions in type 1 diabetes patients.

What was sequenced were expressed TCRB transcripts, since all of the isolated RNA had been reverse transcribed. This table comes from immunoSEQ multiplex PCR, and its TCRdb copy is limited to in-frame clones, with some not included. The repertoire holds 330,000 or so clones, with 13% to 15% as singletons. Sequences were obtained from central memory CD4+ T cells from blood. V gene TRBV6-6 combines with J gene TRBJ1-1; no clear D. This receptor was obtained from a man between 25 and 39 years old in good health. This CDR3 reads CASSYRQEAFF. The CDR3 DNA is TGTGCCAGCAGTTACCGGCAAGAAGCTTTCTTT.